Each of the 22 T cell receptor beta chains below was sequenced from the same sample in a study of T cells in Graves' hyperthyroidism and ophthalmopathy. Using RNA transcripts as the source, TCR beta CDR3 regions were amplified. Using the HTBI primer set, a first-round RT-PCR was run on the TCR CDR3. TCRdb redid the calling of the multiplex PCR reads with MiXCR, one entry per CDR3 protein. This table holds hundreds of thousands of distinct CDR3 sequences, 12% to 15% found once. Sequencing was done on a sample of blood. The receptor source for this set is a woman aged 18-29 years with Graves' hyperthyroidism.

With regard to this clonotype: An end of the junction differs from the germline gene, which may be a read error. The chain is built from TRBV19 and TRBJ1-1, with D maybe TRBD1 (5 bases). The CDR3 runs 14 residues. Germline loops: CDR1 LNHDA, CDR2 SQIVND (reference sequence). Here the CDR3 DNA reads TGTGCCAGTACCCTGGGACCCTCTGGGGCTGAAACTTTCTTT. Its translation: CASTLGPSGAETFF.

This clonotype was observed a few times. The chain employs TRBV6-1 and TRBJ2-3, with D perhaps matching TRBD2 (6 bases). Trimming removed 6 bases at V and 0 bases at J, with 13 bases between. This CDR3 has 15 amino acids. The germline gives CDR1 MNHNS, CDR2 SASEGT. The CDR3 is CASSQIAASTDTQYF. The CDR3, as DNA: TGTGCCAGCAGCCAGATAGCGGCCAGCACAGATACGCAGTATTTT.

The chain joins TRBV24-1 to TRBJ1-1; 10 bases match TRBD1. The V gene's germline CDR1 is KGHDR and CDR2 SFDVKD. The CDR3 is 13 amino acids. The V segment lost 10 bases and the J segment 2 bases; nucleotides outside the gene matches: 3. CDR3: CATRDRGNTEAFF. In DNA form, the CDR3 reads TGTGCCACGCGGGACAGGGGTAACACTGAAGCTTTCTTT.

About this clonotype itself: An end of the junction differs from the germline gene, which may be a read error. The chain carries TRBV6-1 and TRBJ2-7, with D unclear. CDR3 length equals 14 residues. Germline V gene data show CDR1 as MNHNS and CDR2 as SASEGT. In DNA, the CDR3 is TGTGCCAGCAGTGAAGTATGGTTACTGAACGAACAGTACTTC. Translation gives CASSEVWLLNEQYF.

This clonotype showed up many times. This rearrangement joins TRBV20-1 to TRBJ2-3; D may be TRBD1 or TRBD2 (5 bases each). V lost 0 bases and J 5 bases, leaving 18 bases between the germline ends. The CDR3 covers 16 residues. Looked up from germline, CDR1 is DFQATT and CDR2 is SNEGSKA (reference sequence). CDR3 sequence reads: CSARDGGQGVIDTQYF. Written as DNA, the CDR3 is TGCAGTGCTAGAGATGGCGGGCAGGGAGTTATAGATACGCAGTATTTT.

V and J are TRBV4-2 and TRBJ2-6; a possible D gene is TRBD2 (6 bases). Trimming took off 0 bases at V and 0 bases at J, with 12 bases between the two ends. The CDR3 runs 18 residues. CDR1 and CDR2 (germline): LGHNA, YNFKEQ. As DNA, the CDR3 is TGTGCCAGCAGCCAAGATCTAGCGCGAGCCTCTGGGGCCAACGTCCTGACTTTC. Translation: CASSQDLARASGANVLTF.

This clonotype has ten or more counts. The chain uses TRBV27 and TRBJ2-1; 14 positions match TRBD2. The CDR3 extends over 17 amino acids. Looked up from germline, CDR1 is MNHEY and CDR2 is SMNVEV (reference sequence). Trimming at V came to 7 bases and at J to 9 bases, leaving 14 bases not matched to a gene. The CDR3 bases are TGTGCCAGCACTATTATGGTCGGGACTAGCGGGAGTTCTGAGCAGTTCTTC. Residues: CASTIMVGTSGSSEQFF.

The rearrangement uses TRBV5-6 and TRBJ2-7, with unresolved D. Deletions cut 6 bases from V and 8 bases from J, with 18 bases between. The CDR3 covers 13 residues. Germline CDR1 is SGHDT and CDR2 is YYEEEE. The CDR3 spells CASTDLKGYKQYF. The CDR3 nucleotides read TGTGCCAGCACCGACTTAAAAGGGTACAAGCAGTACTTC.

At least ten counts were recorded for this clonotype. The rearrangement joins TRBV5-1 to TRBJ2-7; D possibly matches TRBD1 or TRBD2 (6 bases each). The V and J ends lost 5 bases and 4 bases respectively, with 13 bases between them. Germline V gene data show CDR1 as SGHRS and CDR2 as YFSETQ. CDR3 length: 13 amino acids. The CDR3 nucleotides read TGCGCCAGCAGAAAAGGGGGGACGTACGAGCAGTACTTC. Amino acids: CASRKGGTYEQYF.

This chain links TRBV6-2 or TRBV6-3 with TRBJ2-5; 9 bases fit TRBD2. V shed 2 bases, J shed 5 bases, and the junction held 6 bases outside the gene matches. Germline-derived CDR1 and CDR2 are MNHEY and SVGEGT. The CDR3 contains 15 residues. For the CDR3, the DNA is TGTGCCAGCAGTTACGTAGCGGGAGCGGTGGAGACCCAGTACTTC. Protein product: CASSYVAGAVETQYF.

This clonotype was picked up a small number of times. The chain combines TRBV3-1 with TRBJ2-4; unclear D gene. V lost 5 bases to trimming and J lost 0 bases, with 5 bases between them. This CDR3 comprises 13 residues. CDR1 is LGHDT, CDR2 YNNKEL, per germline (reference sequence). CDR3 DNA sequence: TGTGCCAGCAGCGTATCAGCCAAAAACATTCAGTACTTC. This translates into CASSVSAKNIQYF.

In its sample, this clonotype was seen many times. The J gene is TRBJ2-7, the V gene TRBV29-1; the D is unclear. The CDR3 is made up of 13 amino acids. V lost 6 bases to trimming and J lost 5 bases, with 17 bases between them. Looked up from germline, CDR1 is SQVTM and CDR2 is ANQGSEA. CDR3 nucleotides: TGCAGCGTCACCGGAGATCAGGTCCACGAGCAGTACTTC. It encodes CSVTGDQVHEQYF.

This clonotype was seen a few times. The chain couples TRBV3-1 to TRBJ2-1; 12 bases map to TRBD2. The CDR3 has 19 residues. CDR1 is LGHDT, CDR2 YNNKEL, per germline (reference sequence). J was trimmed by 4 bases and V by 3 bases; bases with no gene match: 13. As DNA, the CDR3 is TGTGCCAGCAGCCAGACCGGGACTAGCGGGTCGCCGGGGTACAATGAGCAGTTCTTC. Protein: CASSQTGTSGSPGYNEQFF.

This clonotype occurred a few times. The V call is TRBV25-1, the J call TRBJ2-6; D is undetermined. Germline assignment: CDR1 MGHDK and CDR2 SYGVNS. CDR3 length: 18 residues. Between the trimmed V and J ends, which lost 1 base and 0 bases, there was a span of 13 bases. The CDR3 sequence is CASSESRTVFSGANVLTF. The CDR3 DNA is TGTGCCAGCAGTGAATCGAGGACGGTATTCTCTGGGGCCAACGTCCTGACTTTC.

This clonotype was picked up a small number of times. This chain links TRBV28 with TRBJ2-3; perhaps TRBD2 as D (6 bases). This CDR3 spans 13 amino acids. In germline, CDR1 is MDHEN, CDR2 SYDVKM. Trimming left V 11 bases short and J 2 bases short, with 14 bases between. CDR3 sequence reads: CAWTIPNTDTQYF. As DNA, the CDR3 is TGTGCCTGGACTATCCCGAACACAGATACGCAGTATTTT.

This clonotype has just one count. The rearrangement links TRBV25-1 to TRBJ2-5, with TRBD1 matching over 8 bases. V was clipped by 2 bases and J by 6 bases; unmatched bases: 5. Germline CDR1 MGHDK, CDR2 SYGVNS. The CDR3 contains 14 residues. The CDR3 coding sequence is TGTGCCAGCAGTGAACCAGGGGGCGAGAAGACCCAGTACTTC. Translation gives CASSEPGGEKTQYF.

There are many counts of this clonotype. The CDR3 DNA reads as TGTGCCTGGAGCCCCGGGCAGTTAAATGAAAAACTGTTTTTT. This translates into CAWSPGQLNEKLFF. The V call is TRBV30, the J call TRBJ1-4; D not resolved. The CDR3 contains 14 residues. Germline V lookup: CDR1 GTSNPN, CDR2 SVGIG (reference sequence). V shed 3 bases and J shed 5 bases, with 13 bases lying between them.

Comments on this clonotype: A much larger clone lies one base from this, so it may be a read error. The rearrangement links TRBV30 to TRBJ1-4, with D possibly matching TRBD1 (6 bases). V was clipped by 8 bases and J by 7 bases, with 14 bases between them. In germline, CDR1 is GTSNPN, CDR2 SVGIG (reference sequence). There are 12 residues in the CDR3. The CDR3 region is CAGTGGTEKLFF. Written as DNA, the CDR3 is TGTGCCGGGACGGGGGGCACTGAAAAACTGTTTTTT.

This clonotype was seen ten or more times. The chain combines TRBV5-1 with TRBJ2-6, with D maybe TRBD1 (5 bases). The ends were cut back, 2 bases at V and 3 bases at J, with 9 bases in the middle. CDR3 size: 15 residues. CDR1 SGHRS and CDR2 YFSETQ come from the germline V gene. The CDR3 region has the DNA TGCGCCAGCAGCTTACAGGTTGGTGGGGCCAACGTCCTGACTTTC. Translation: CASSLQVGGANVLTF.

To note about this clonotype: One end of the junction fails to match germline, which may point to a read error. This CDR3 reads CVSNPGQGYGELFF. DNA for the CDR3: TGCGTCAGCAATCCGGGACAGGGTTACGGGGAGCTGTTTTTT. The chain employs TRBV10-1 and TRBJ2-2, with TRBD1 identical over 9 bases. The CDR3 sequence is 14 residues long. The germline V gene encodes CDR1 WNHNN and CDR2 SYGVQD (reference sequence).

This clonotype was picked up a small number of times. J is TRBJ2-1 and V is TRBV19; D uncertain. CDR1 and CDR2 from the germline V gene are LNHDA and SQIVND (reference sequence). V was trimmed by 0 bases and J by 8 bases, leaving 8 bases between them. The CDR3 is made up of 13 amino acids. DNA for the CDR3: TGTGCCAGTAGTATAGACCCCCCCTATGAGCAGTTCTTC. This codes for CASSIDPPYEQFF.

CDR3 in amino acids: CASSPGLAGLGAKNIQYF. The CDR3 DNA follows: TGCGCCAGCAGCCCGGGACTAGCGGGGTTAGGAGCCAAAAACATTCAGTACTTC. V and J are TRBV4-1 and TRBJ2-4, with 13 bases identical to TRBD2. This CDR3 contains 18 residues. In germline, CDR1 is MGHRA, CDR2 YSYEKL. V lost 4 bases to trimming and J lost 0 bases; unmatched junction nucleotides: 6.